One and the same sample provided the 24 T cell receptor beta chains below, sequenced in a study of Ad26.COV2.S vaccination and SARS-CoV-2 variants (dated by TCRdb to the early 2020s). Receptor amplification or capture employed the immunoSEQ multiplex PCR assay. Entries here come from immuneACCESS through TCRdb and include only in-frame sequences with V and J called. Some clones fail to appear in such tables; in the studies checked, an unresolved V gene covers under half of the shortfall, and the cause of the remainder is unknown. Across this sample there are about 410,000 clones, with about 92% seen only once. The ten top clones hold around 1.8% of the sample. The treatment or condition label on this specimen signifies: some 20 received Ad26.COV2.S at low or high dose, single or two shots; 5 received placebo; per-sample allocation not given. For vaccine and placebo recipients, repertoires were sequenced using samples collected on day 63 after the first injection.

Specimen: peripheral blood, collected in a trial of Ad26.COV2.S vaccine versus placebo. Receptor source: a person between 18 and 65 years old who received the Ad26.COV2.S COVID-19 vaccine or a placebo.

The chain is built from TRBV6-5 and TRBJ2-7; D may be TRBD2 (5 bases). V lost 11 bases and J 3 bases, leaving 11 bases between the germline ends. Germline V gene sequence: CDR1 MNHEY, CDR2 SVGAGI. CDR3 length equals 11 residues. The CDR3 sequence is CACGLRYEQYF. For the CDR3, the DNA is TGTGCCTGCGGGTTACGCTACGAGCAGTACTTC.

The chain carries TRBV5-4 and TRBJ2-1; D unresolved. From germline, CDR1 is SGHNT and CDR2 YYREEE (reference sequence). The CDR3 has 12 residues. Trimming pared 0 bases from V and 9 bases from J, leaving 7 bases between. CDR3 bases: TGTGCCAGCAGCTTGGACGCTATTGAGCAGTTCTTC. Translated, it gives CASSLDAIEQFF.

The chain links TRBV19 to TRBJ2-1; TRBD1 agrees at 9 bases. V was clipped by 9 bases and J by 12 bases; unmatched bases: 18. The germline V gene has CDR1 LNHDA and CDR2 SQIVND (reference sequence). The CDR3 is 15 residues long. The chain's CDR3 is CASAGQGLGGSGQFF. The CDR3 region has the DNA TGTGCCAGCGCGGGACAGGGTCTTGGTGGGAGTGGGCAGTTCTTC. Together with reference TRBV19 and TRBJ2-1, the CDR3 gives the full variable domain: DGGITQSPKYLFRKEGQNVTLSCEQNLNHDAMYWYRQDPGQGLRLIYYSQIVNDFQKGDIAEGYSVSREKKESFPLTVTSAQKNPTAFYLCASAGQGLGGSGQFFGPGTRLTVL.

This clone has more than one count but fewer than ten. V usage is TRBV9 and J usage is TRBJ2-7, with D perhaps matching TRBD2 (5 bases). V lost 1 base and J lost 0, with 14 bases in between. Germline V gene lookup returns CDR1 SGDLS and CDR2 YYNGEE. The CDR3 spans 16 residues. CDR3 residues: CASSVSHVEGSYEQYF. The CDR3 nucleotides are TGTGCCAGCAGCGTAAGTCACGTCGAGGGCTCCTACGAGCAGTACTTC.

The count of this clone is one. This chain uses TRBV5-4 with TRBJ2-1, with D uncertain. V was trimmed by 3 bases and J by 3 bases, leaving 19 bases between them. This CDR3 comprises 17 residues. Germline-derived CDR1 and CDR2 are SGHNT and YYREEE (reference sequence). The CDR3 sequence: CASSYPSFATNYNEQFF. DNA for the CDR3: TGTGCCAGCAGCTACCCCTCCTTTGCAACAAACTACAATGAGCAGTTCTTC.

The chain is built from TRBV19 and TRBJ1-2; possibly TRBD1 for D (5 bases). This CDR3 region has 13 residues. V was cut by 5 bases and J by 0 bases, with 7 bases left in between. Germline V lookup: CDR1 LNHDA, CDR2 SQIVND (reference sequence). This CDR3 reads CASSVQANYGYTF. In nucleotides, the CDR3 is TGTGCCAGTAGTGTACAGGCTAACTATGGCTACACCTTC.

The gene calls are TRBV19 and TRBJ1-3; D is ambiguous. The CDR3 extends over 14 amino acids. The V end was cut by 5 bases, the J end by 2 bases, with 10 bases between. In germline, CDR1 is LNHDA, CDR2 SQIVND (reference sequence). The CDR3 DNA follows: TGTGCCAGTAGTGCCGGAGGCCCTGGAAACACCATATATTTT. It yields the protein CASSAGGPGNTIYF.

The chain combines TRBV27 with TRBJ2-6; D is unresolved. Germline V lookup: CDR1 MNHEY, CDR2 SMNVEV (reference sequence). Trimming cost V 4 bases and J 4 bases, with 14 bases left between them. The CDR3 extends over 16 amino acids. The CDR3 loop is CASSSADIAGANVLTF. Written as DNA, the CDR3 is TGTGCCAGCAGTTCTGCAGACATAGCCGGGGCCAACGTCCTGACTTTC.

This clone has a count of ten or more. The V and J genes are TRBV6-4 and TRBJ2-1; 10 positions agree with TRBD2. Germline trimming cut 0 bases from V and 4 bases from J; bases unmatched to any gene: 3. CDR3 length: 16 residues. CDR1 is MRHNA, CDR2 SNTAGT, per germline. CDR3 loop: CASSDSSGGEYNEQFF. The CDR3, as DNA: TGTGCCAGCAGTGACTCAAGCGGGGGGGAATACAATGAGCAGTTCTTC.

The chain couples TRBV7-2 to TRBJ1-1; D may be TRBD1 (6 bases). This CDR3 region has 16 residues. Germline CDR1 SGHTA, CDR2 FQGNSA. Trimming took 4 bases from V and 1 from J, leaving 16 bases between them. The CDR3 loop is CASSYPFDRQNTEAFF. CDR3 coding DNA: TGTGCCAGCAGCTACCCCTTTGACAGGCAGAACACTGAAGCTTTCTTT.

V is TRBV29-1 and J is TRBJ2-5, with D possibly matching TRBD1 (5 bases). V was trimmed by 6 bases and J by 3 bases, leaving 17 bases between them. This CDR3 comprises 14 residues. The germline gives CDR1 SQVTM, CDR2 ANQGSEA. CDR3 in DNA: TGCAGCGTCCTTCGGCAGGGAATTAAAGAGACCCAGTACTTC. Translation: CSVLRQGIKETQYF.

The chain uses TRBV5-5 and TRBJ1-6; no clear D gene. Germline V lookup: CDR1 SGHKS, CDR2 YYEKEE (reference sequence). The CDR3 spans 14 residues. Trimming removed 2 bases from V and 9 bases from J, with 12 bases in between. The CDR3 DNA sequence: TGTGCCAGCAGCTTAGAGGGAACCACTTCACCCCTCCACTTT. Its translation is CASSLEGTTSPLHF.

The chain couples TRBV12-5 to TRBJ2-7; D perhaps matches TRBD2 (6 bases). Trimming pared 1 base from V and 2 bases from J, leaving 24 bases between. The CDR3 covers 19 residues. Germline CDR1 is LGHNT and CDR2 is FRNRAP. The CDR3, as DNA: TGTGCTAGTGGTTTGGGGTTATCGGGTGTTACGGGGGTGGCCTACGAGCAGTACTTC. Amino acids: CASGLGLSGVTGVAYEQYF.

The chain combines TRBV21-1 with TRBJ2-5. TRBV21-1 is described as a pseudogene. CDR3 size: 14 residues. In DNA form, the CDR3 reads TGTGCCAGACGAACAAGGACGGTTGAAGAGACCCAGTACTTC. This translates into CARRTRTVEETQYF.

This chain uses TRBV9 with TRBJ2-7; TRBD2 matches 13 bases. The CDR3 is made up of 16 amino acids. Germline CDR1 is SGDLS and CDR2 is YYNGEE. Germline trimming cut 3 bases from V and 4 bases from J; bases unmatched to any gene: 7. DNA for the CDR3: TGTGCCAGCAGCGCAGAGGGACTAGCGGGGATTTACGAGCAGTACTTC. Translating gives CASSAEGLAGIYEQYF.

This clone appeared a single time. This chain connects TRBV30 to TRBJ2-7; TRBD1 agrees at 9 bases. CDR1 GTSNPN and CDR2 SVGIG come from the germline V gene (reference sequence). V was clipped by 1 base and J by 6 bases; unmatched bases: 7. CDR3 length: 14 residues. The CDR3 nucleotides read TGTGCCTGGAGTGCCGGGACAGGGAGGTTCGAGCAGTACTTC. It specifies CAWSAGTGRFEQYF.

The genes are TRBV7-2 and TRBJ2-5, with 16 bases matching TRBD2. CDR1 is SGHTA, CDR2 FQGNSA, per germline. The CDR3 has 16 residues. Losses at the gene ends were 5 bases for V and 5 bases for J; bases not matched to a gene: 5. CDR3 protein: CASSPGLAGGWETQYF. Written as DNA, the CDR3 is TGTGCCAGCAGCCCGGGACTAGCGGGGGGGTGGGAGACCCAGTACTTC.

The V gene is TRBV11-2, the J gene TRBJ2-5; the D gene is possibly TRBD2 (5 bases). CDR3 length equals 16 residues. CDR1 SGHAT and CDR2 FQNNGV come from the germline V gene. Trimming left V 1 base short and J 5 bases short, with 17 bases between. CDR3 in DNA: TGTGCCAGCAGCTTAGCTGGCCTAGCCGCCAGGGAGACCCAGTACTTC. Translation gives CASSLAGLAARETQYF.

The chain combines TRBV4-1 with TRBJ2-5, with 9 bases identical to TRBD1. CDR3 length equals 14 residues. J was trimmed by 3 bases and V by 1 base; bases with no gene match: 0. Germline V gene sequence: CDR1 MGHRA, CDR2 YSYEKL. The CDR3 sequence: CASSQGDREETQYF. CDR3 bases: TGCGCCAGCAGCCAAGGGGACAGGGAAGAGACCCAGTACTTC.

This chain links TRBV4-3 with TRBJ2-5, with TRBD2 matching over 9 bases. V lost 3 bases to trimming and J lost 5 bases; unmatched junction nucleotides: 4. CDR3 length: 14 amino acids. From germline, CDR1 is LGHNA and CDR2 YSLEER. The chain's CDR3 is CASSQGTSYETQYF. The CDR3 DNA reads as TGCGCCAGCAGCCAGGGGACTAGCTACGAGACCCAGTACTTC.

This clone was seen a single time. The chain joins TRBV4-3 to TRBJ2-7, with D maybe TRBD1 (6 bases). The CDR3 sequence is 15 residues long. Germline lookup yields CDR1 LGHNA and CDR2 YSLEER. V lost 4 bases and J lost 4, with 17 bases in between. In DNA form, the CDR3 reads TGCGCCAGCAGCCCATACACAGGGTCGGGATACGAGCAGTACTTC. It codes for CASSPYTGSGYEQYF.

The DNA of the CDR3 is TGCGCCAGCAGCCAGTGGACAGGGCTTTATGGCTACACCTTC. Encoded protein: CASSQWTGLYGYTF. This chain connects TRBV4-3 to TRBJ1-2, with TRBD1 matching over 8 bases. This CDR3 contains 14 residues. Germline loops: CDR1 LGHNA, CDR2 YSLEER. After removal of 3 bases from V and 5 bases from J, the junction contained 5 bases not matched to a gene.

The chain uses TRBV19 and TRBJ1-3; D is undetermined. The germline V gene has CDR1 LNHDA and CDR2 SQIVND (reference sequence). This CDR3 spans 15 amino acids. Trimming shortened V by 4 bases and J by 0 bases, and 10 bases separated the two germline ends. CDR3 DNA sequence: TGTGCCAGTAGTACGACGGGTTCCTCTGGAAACACCATATATTTT. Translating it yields CASSTTGSSGNTIYF.

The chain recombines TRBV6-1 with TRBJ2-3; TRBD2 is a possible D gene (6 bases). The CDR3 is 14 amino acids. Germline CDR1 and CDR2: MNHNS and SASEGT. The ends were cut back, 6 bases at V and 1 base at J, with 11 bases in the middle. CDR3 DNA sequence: TGTGCCAGCAGAACTAGCTACGGCACAGATACGCAGTATTTT. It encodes CASRTSYGTDTQYF.